These 21 T cell receptor beta chains share one sample of origin, sequenced in a study of beta chain features in type 1 diabetes (dated by TCRdb to the late 2010s). These receptors have no known antigen. Receptor amplification or capture employed the immunoSEQ multiplex PCR assay. The entire isolated RNA was reverse transcribed using the High Capacity cDNA Reverse Transcription Kit, and thus expressed TCRB transcripts were sequenced. In its TCRdb copy, this immuneACCESS table keeps in-frame sequences only and misses some clones. Where compared with another copy, unresolved V genes explain less than half of these, and the others have no known cause. The sample table shows hundreds of thousands of clones, and roughly 12% are seen once. The top ten hold 0.022% of the sample. Findings and caveats that apply to the study as a whole: A moderate but significant shortening of TCRB CDR3 length was observed in type 1 diabetes patients in all four CD4+ subsets.

Material: naive CD4+ T cells from blood. The cell subset or site label here, explained by the study, means: true naive CD4+ T cells. The source of these receptors is a man younger than 35 with type 1 diabetes.

This clone showed up just a few times. The J gene is TRBJ1-1, the V gene TRBV30; D not resolved. This CDR3 spans 15 amino acids. Germline values: CDR1 GTSNPN, CDR2 SVGIG (reference sequence). Trimming removed 8 bases from V and 0 bases from J, with 19 bases in between. This chain's CDR3 is CAAEDATTMNTEAFF. CDR3 bases: TGTGCCGCAGAGGACGCTACGACGATGAACACTGAAGCTTTCTTT. The entire variable domain, with the rest obtained from reference TRBV30 and TRBJ1-1, is as follows: SQTIHQWPATLVQPVGSPLSLECTVEGTSNPNLYWYRQAAGRGLQLLFYSVGIGQISSEVPQNLSASRPQDRQFILSSKKLLLSDSGFYLCAAEDATTMNTEAFFGQGTRLTVV.

V and J are TRBV7-9 and TRBJ2-1, with TRBD2 identical over 10 bases. This CDR3 comprises 18 residues. Germline assignment: CDR1 SEHNR and CDR2 FQNEAQ (reference sequence). With 4 bases clipped from V and 5 bases from J, the junction kept 14 bases outside the gene matches. CDR3: CASSSHWTSGLSDNEQFF. CDR3 nucleotide sequence: TGTGCCAGCAGCTCCCACTGGACTAGCGGCCTATCGGACAATGAGCAGTTCTTC.

V and J are TRBV28 and TRBJ1-4; the D gene is possibly TRBD1 (6 bases). V shed 7 bases and J shed 7 bases, with 16 bases lying between them. From germline, CDR1 is MDHEN and CDR2 SYDVKM. The CDR3 spans 14 residues. The DNA of the CDR3 is TGTGCCAGCATCTCGGGGGGCGGTGGTGAAAAACTGTTTTTT. It codes for CASISGGGGEKLFF. Full variable domain (missing parts from reference TRBV28 and TRBJ1-4): DVKVTQSSRYLVKRTGEKVFLECVQDMDHENMFWYRQDPGLGLRLIYFSYDVKMKEKGDIPEGYSVSREKKERFSLILESASTNQTSMYLCASISGGGGEKLFFGSGTQLSVL.

The chain joins TRBV29-1 to TRBJ1-1; maybe TRBD1 (6 bases). This CDR3 comprises 13 residues. CDR1 is SQVTM and CDR2 is ANQGSEA in the germline V gene. In nucleotides, the CDR3 is TGCTCCCACTCGCGAGGGGAGGGGGCTGAAGCTTTCTTT. Protein: CSHSRGEGAEAFF.

The gene calls are TRBV25-1 and TRBJ1-5; D gene unclear. Germline V gene sequence: CDR1 MGHDK, CDR2 SYGVNS. Trimming cost V 3 bases and J 6 bases, with 6 bases left between them. The CDR3 has 12 amino acids. CDR3 amino acids: CASSDGGQPQHF. CDR3 sequence (DNA): TGTGCCAGCAGTGACGGCGGTCAGCCCCAGCATTTT.

The gene calls are TRBV7-2 and TRBJ1-1; 7 bases are shared with TRBD1. V dropped 4 bases and J dropped 0; count of bases not matched to a gene: 5. CDR1 and CDR2 from the germline V gene are SGHTA and FQGNSA. This CDR3 is built from 15 residues. The CDR3 region has the DNA TGTGCCAGCAGCTGGGGACAGTCCATGAACACTGAAGCTTTCTTT. It translates to CASSWGQSMNTEAFF.

The chain couples TRBV2 to TRBJ2-7, with a weak D call TRBD2 (6 bases). V lost 4 bases and J lost 2, with 15 bases in between. Germline CDR1 SNHLY, CDR2 FYNNEI. This CDR3 is 15 amino acids long. The CDR3 DNA sequence: TGTGCCAGCAGTGGAGGGACTTTGGGGACCTACGAGCAGTACTTC. Translating gives CASSGGTLGTYEQYF.

This clone came up a few times. This chain connects TRBV6-5 to TRBJ2-5; tentatively, D is TRBD2 (5 bases). Germline assignment: CDR1 MNHEY and CDR2 SVGAGI. V lost 8 bases and J lost 5, with 21 bases in between. The CDR3 runs 15 residues. This CDR3 is CASGESAAKIETQYF. DNA for the CDR3: TGTGCCAGCGGGGAGAGTGCCGCCAAAATTGAGACCCAGTACTTC.

This clone has more than one count but fewer than ten. The chain recombines TRBV30 with TRBJ1-2; no clear D gene. Trimming left V 4 bases short and J 2 bases short, with 8 bases between. There are 12 residues in the CDR3. Looked up from germline, CDR1 is GTSNPN and CDR2 is SVGIG (reference sequence). CDR3 region: CAWMISNYGYTF. CDR3 sequence (DNA): TGTGCCTGGATGATCAGCAACTATGGCTACACCTTC.

This clone has a handful of counts. The CDR3 region is CASNRSGQIQETQYF. The CDR3, as DNA: TGTGCCAGCAACCGCTCGGGACAAATACAAGAGACCCAGTACTTC. V and J are TRBV21-1 and TRBJ2-5; the D segment call TRBD1 is taken from the table without a DNA check. TRBV21-1 is assigned pseudogene status. The CDR3 loop spans 15 amino acids.

The chain recombines TRBV7-2 with TRBJ2-3, with D unclear. Germline V gene lookup returns CDR1 SGHTA and CDR2 FQGNSA. V lost 1 base and J lost 3, with 11 bases in between. The CDR3 extends over 15 amino acids. The CDR3 reads CASSLVVGGTDTQYF. The CDR3, as DNA: TGTGCCAGCAGCTTAGTGGTAGGTGGGACAGATACGCAGTATTTT.

This sequence joins TRBV30 and TRBJ1-1, with D possibly being TRBD1 (6 bases). Germline CDR1 and CDR2: GTSNPN and SVGIG (reference sequence). Trimming removed 3 bases at V and 0 bases at J, with 14 bases between. The CDR3 has 15 residues. DNA for the CDR3: TGTGCCTGGAGGCAACCGGGACACATGAACACTGAAGCTTTCTTT. Protein: CAWRQPGHMNTEAFF.

Remarks on this clone: The same CDR3 arises from other DNA sequences in this sample as well. The chain is built from TRBV9 and TRBJ1-5; D is undetermined. Trimming took 0 bases from V and 4 from J, leaving 5 bases between them. The CDR3 is made up of 13 amino acids. Germline V gene data show CDR1 as SGDLS and CDR2 as YYNGEE. In nucleotides, the CDR3 is TGTGCCAGCAGCGTAGACCTTAATCAGCCCCAGCATTTT. Residues: CASSVDLNQPQHF.

The gene calls are TRBV29-1 and TRBJ1-1; tentatively, D is TRBD1 (6 bases). There are 12 residues in the CDR3. Trimming stripped 3 bases from V and 7 bases from J, with 12 bases between. Germline CDR1 SQVTM, CDR2 ANQGSEA. This CDR3 reads CSVDIGGNEAFF. The CDR3 coding sequence is TGCAGCGTTGATATAGGGGGGAATGAAGCTTTCTTT.

V gene TRBV4-1 combines with J gene TRBJ1-5; no reliable D call. Germline V gene sequence: CDR1 MGHRA, CDR2 YSYEKL. CDR3 size: 15 residues. V shed 4 bases and J shed 5 bases, with 15 bases lying between them. CDR3 in DNA: TGCGCCAGCAGCCGTCGGAGGGAAATCGATCAGCCCCAGCATTTT. Amino acids: CASSRRREIDQPQHF.

This clone was recorded a few times. The chain recombines TRBV13 with TRBJ2-5, with a weak D call TRBD1 (6 bases). Per germline, CDR1 PRHDT and CDR2 FYEKMQ (reference sequence). The CDR3 extends over 13 amino acids. Between the trimmed V and J ends, which lost 5 bases and 5 bases, there was a span of 12 bases. CDR3 protein: CASSPQGLETQYF. The CDR3 region has the DNA TGTGCCAGCAGCCCCCAGGGGCTGGAGACCCAGTACTTC.

A few counts support this clone. This chain joins TRBV30 and TRBJ1-1, with D unclear. Per germline, CDR1 GTSNPN and CDR2 SVGIG (reference sequence). This CDR3 is 11 amino acids long. With 7 bases removed from V and 1 base from J, the gap between germline ends came to 7 bases. This CDR3 is CAFGRNTEAFF. CDR3 coding DNA: TGTGCCTTTGGTCGGAACACTGAAGCTTTCTTT.

This chain uses TRBV6-6 with TRBJ1-5; TRBD1 might be the D (5 bases). V was shortened by 2 bases and J by 3 bases, with 14 bases between the two germline ends. The CDR3 extends over 16 amino acids. Germline CDR1 is MNHNY and CDR2 is SVGAGI (reference sequence). CDR3 nucleotides: TGTGCCAGCAGTTACACCCCCCAGGGTAACAATCAGCCCCAGCATTTT. It specifies CASSYTPQGNNQPQHF.

This clone was seen only a few times. The CDR3 loop reads CASSWDRGVEGTEAFF. DNA for the CDR3: TGTGCCAGCAGCTGGGACCGTGGGGTTGAGGGCACTGAAGCTTTCTTT. The chain is built from TRBV5-4 and TRBJ1-1; tentatively, D is TRBD1 (5 bases). V was clipped by 3 bases and J by 4 bases, with 19 bases between them. Germline V CDR1 and CDR2: SGHNT, YYREEE (reference sequence). The CDR3 is 16 amino acids.

The chain couples TRBV10-3 to TRBJ2-7; D is perhaps TRBD1 (6 bases). CDR3 size: 14 residues. V was pared by 10 bases and J by 3 bases, with 19 bases between. The germline V gene has CDR1 ENHRY and CDR2 SYGVKD. CDR3 sequence: CATQFAQGNYEQYF. The DNA for the CDR3 is TGTGCCACGCAGTTCGCACAGGGCAACTACGAGCAGTACTTC.

This clone appeared a few times. V and J are TRBV30 and TRBJ2-7; 11 bases are shared with TRBD1. This CDR3 region has 15 residues. Germline V lookup: CDR1 GTSNPN, CDR2 SVGIG (reference sequence). Trimming took 0 bases from V and 6 from J; bases not matched to a gene: 7. CDR3 bases: TGTGCCTGGAGTGTACGGGACAGGGGGTTGGGCGAGCAGTACTTC. Protein: CAWSVRDRGLGEQYF.